These 30 T cell receptor beta chains came from one sample sequenced in a study of blood T cell repertoires in COVID-19. The repertoire was sequenced with immunoSEQ multiplex PCR; TCRdb's copy has only in-frame clones and lacks some. Here the sample spans a few hundred thousand clones, 80% to 85% being singletons. The sequencing input was PBMCs or T cells enriched from blood (not recorded which). These TCRs come from a woman aged 45-65 years who had recovered from COVID-19.

This clone has a single count. The J gene is TRBJ1-2, the V gene TRBV6-6, with 9 bases matching TRBD1. The CDR3 sequence is 14 residues long. V lost 7 bases, J lost 5 bases, and 8 bases stayed unmatched. The V gene's germline CDR1 is MNHNY and CDR2 SVGAGI (reference sequence). In DNA form, the CDR3 reads TGTGCCAGCACTTCACAGGGGGCGGGGTATGGCTACACCTTC. Encoded protein: CASTSQGAGYGYTF.

The chain joins TRBV11-2 to TRBJ1-3; the D gene is possibly TRBD1 (6 bases). Looked up from germline, CDR1 is SGHAT and CDR2 is FQNNGV. V was cut by 0 bases and J by 2 bases, with 8 bases left in between. The CDR3 totals 15 residues. The CDR3 DNA sequence: TGTGCCAGCAGCTTAGAACAGGGAGCTGGAAACACCATATATTTT. Its protein is CASSLEQGAGNTIYF.

The chain links TRBV9 to TRBJ2-1; D not certain. V lost 2 bases to trimming and J lost 8 bases, with 8 bases between them. CDR3 length equals 12 residues. Germline CDR1 reads SGDLS; CDR2 reads YYNGEE. The chain's CDR3 is CASSVRADEQFF. For the CDR3, the DNA is TGTGCCAGCAGCGTCCGAGCCGATGAGCAGTTCTTC.

The genes are TRBV5-6 and TRBJ2-1, with 9 positions matching TRBD2. CDR1 is SGHDT, CDR2 YYEEEE, per germline. V shed 0 bases and J 8 bases; nucleotides not matched to a gene: 6. The CDR3 has 15 residues. In DNA, the CDR3 is TGTGCCAGCAGCTTGGGACTAGCGGCAACGGATGAGCAGTTCTTC. Encoded protein: CASSLGLAATDEQFF. The complete variable domain, with remaining parts taken from reference TRBV5-6 and TRBJ2-1, reads DAGVTQSPTHLIKTRGQQVTLRCSPKSGHDTVSWYQQALGQGPQFIFQYYEEEERQRGNFPDRFSGHQFPNYSSELNVNALLLGDSALYLCASSLGLAATDEQFFGPGTRLTVL.

In its sample, this clone was seen many times. J is TRBJ2-7 and V is TRBV19; 7 bases match TRBD1. Germline V gene lookup returns CDR1 LNHDA and CDR2 SQIVND (reference sequence). The junction had 7 bases not matched to a gene; V was cut back by 3 bases and J by 2 bases. The CDR3 runs to 15 residues. The CDR3 DNA follows: TGTGCCAGTAGTATCCTTTGGGACAGCCCCTACGAGCAGTACTTC. It is translated as CASSILWDSPYEQYF.

This sequence joins TRBV20-1 and TRBJ1-2, with 8 positions matching TRBD1. Germline trimming cut 3 bases from V and 2 bases from J; bases unmatched to any gene: 11. CDR1 is DFQATT, CDR2 SNEGSKA, per germline (reference sequence). The CDR3 contains 16 residues. The CDR3 sequence: CSASRGQGAPNYGYTF. The CDR3 bases are TGCAGTGCTAGTCGAGGGCAGGGGGCGCCGAACTATGGCTACACCTTC.

This clone showed up just once. The CDR3 DNA sequence: TGTGCCAGCAGTTACTCGGGCAGAACCGATGGCTACACCTTC. This codes for CASSYSGRTDGYTF. The J gene is TRBJ1-2, the V gene TRBV6-5; no firm D call. V gave up 0 bases and J gave up 6 bases, with 11 bases separating them. Germline V gives CDR1 MNHEY, CDR2 SVGAGI. CDR3 length: 14 residues.

The genes are TRBV5-6 and TRBJ1-1, with 10 nucleotides matching TRBD1. The germline V gene encodes CDR1 SGHDT and CDR2 YYEEEE. The CDR3 runs to 13 residues. The V segment lost 3 bases and the J segment 8 bases; nucleotides outside the gene matches: 4. CDR3 protein: CASSWGDRGEAFF. The CDR3, as DNA: TGTGCCAGCAGCTGGGGGGACAGGGGCGAAGCTTTCTTT.

The chain recombines TRBV29-1 with TRBJ1-4, with D perhaps matching TRBD1 (5 bases). The V end lost 7 bases, the J end lost 5 bases, and 8 bases lay between the germline ends. The germline gives CDR1 SQVTM, CDR2 ANQGSEA. CDR3 size: 11 residues. The CDR3 sequence is CSAYRNEKLFF. The CDR3, as DNA: TGCAGCGCCTACAGGAATGAAAAACTGTTTTTT.

This clone was seen once. The CDR3 loop is CASRPDRVGSPLHF. CDR3 DNA sequence: TGTGCCAGCAGGCCGGACAGGGTTGGTTCACCCCTCCACTTT. The rearrangement links TRBV28 to TRBJ1-6; 8 bases match TRBD1. Germline CDR1 and CDR2: MDHEN and SYDVKM. The CDR3 is 14 amino acids. Trimming at V came to 6 bases and at J to 9 bases, leaving 7 bases not matched to a gene.

This clone was observed once. The chain has TRBV5-4 and TRBJ2-5; D remains ambiguous. Trimming pared 4 bases from V and 5 bases from J, leaving 6 bases between. The germline V gene encodes CDR1 SGHNT and CDR2 YYREEE (reference sequence). CDR3 size: 11 residues. CDR3 coding DNA: TGTGCCAGCAGCAATCGGGAGACCCAGTACTTC. Protein product: CASSNRETQYF.

This clone showed up just a few times. V is TRBV9 and J is TRBJ1-4, with unresolved D. CDR3 size: 14 residues. Germline assignment: CDR1 SGDLS and CDR2 YYNGEE. V was shortened by 0 bases and J by 5 bases, with 8 bases between the two germline ends. The CDR3 loop reads CASSVEAGNEKLFF. DNA of the CDR3: TGTGCCAGCAGCGTAGAGGCAGGCAATGAAAAACTGTTTTTT.

This chain links TRBV7-2 with TRBJ1-2, with 9 bases matching TRBD1. Unmatched junction bases numbered 2, after V lost 3 bases and J lost 3 bases. CDR1 and CDR2 (germline): SGHTA, FQGNSA. This CDR3 is built from 14 residues. The CDR3 is CASSFGQGYYGYTF. The CDR3 bases are TGTGCCAGCAGCTTCGGACAGGGGTACTATGGCTACACCTTC. Combining the CDR3 with reference TRBV7-2 and TRBJ1-2 gives the whole variable domain GAGVSQSPSNKVTEKGKDVELRCDPISGHTALYWYRQSLGQGLEFLIYFQGNSAPDKSGLPSDRFSAERTGGSVSTLTIQRTQQEDSAVYLCASSFGQGYYGYTFGSGTRLTVV.

The V and J genes are TRBV19 and TRBJ1-1; 7 bases are shared with TRBD1. Per germline, CDR1 LNHDA and CDR2 SQIVND (reference sequence). This CDR3 contains 15 residues. V lost 5 bases to trimming and J lost 4 bases; unmatched junction nucleotides: 10. The CDR3 bases are TGTGCCAGTAGTGTATCAGGGGGAAGAGGCACTGAAGCTTTCTTT. Translating gives CASSVSGGRGTEAFF.

This sequence joins TRBV27 and TRBJ2-1; tentatively, D is TRBD2 (6 bases). Trimming pared 5 bases from V and 6 bases from J, leaving 14 bases between. The CDR3 extends over 14 amino acids. The germline V gene encodes CDR1 MNHEY and CDR2 SMNVEV (reference sequence). This CDR3 reads CASSPREFANEQFF. CDR3 DNA sequence: TGTGCCAGCAGTCCCCGGGAGTTCGCCAATGAGCAGTTCTTC.

This rearrangement joins TRBV7-2 to TRBJ1-6; D not certain. In germline, CDR1 is SGHTA, CDR2 FQGNSA. There are 14 residues in the CDR3. Deletions cut 6 bases from V and 8 bases from J, with 14 bases between. For the CDR3, the DNA is TGTGCCAGCAGTCCGGGTGTGTTAGATTCACCCCTCCACTTT. Translation gives CASSPGVLDSPLHF.

This clone occurred a few times. The rearrangement links TRBV11-3 to TRBJ1-1; D not resolved. Trimming took off 6 bases at V and 0 bases at J, with 8 bases between the two ends. The CDR3 consists of 13 residues. Germline V gene lookup returns CDR1 SGHNT and CDR2 YENEEA. CDR3 coding DNA: TGTGCCAGCAGTCTGGGCGTGAACACTGAAGCTTTCTTT. Translating it yields CASSLGVNTEAFF. Full variable domain (missing parts from reference TRBV11-3 and TRBJ1-1): EAGVVQSPRYKIIEKKQPVAFWCNPISGHNTLYWYLQNLGQGPELLIRYENEEAVDDSQLPKDRFSAERLKGVDSTLKIQPAELGDSAVYLCASSLGVNTEAFFGQGTRLTVV.

The chain recombines TRBV7-9 with TRBJ2-7; 11 positions agree with TRBD2. The CDR3 loop spans 17 amino acids. Germline loops: CDR1 SEHNR, CDR2 FQNEAQ (reference sequence). V shed 5 bases, J shed 2 bases, and the junction held 11 bases outside the gene matches. CDR3 region: CASSPRGTSGGAYEQYF. The CDR3 DNA follows: TGTGCCAGCAGCCCGCGCGGAACTAGCGGGGGAGCCTACGAGCAGTACTTC. Supplemented by reference TRBV7-9 and TRBJ2-7, the full variable domain reads DTGVSQNPRHKITKRGQNVTFRCDPISEHNRLYWYRQTLGQGPEFLTYFQNEAQLEKSRLLSDRFSAERPKGSFSTLEIQRTEQGDSAMYLCASSPRGTSGGAYEQYFGPGTRLTVT.

The chain is built from TRBV30 and TRBJ2-2; possible D gene TRBD1, 5 bases. Germline V gene sequence: CDR1 GTSNPN, CDR2 SVGIG (reference sequence). Trimming took 0 bases from V and 3 from J, leaving 8 bases between them. CDR3 length: 14 residues. DNA of the CDR3: TGTGCCTGGAGTGTCGACAGATACACCGGGGAGCTGTTTTTT. Amino acids: CAWSVDRYTGELFF.

The V and J genes are TRBV18 and TRBJ2-3; 11 bases are a match to TRBD1. Germline V CDR1 and CDR2: KGHSH, LQKENI. V trimming: 5 bases; J trimming: 0 bases; junction bases outside the gene matches: 7. This CDR3 has 17 amino acids. The CDR3 here is CASSTGQGAASTDTQYF. The CDR3 DNA follows: TGTGCCAGCTCAACCGGACAGGGGGCAGCTAGCACAGATACGCAGTATTTT.

This rearrangement joins TRBV10-3 to TRBJ1-5; 8 bases line up with TRBD1. J lost 5 bases, V lost 5 bases, and 2 bases had no gene match. Germline-derived CDR1 and CDR2 are ENHRY and SYGVKD. The CDR3 has 13 residues. This CDR3 is CAISTQGDQPQHF. The CDR3 DNA reads TGTGCCATCAGTACACAGGGGGATCAGCCCCAGCATTTT.

Concerning this clone: The identical CDR3 is also encoded by other nucleotide sequences in the sample. The chain recombines TRBV7-2 with TRBJ2-7; D is undetermined. The CDR3 is 14 residues long. Germline V gene sequence: CDR1 SGHTA, CDR2 FQGNSA. Trimming shortened V by 1 base and J by 3 bases, and 10 bases separated the two germline ends. The CDR3 reads CASSLDPSSYEQYF. CDR3 bases: TGTGCCAGCAGCTTAGACCCTAGTAGCTACGAGCAGTACTTC.

The chain uses TRBV18 and TRBJ2-7, with 11 positions matching TRBD1. The CDR3 runs 19 residues. V shed 3 bases, J shed 5 bases, and the junction held 18 bases outside the gene matches. CDR1 is KGHSH and CDR2 is LQKENI in the germline V gene. The CDR3 sequence is CASSPTGTGGAAIYHEQYF. CDR3 coding DNA: TGTGCCAGCTCACCTACAGGGACAGGGGGAGCGGCTATTTACCACGAGCAGTACTTC.

CDR3 coding DNA: TGTGCCAGCAGCCTAGGGACAGGTATCAATGAGCAGTTCTTC. This encodes CASSLGTGINEQFF. This chain links TRBV3-1 (or the pseudogene TRBV3-2) with TRBJ2-1, with 8 bases matching TRBD1. V lost 4 bases, J lost 6 bases, and 5 bases stayed unmatched. The CDR3 length is 14 residues. CDR1 and CDR2 from the germline V gene are LGHDT and YNNKEL (reference sequence).

This chain joins TRBV20-1 and TRBJ2-7; D call uncertain. The CDR3 extends over 11 amino acids. The V end was cut by 3 bases, the J end by 2 bases, with 5 bases between. Germline V gives CDR1 DFQATT, CDR2 SNEGSKA (reference sequence). CDR3 amino acids: CSASHPYEQYF. The CDR3 coding sequence is TGCAGTGCTAGTCATCCCTACGAGCAGTACTTC.

J is TRBJ1-3 and V is TRBV28, with TRBD1 matching 8 bases. With V trimmed by 5 bases and J by 4 bases, 7 bases remained unmatched. The CDR3 extends over 15 amino acids. From germline, CDR1 is MDHEN and CDR2 SYDVKM. Written as DNA, the CDR3 is TGTGCCAGCAGTCACAGACAGGGGTGGGGAAACACCATATATTTT. Its translation is CASSHRQGWGNTIYF.

This chain links TRBV27 with TRBJ2-2; D is uncertain. The V end was cut by 5 bases, the J end by 7 bases, with 14 bases between. The CDR3 is 14 amino acids. Germline-derived CDR1 and CDR2 are MNHEY and SMNVEV (reference sequence). Here the CDR3 reads CASSAPRLGGELFF. The CDR3 bases are TGTGCCAGCAGTGCCCCGAGGCTCGGCGGGGAGCTGTTTTTT.

The table lists this clone with a few counts. The chain combines TRBV5-1 with TRBJ1-2; D is perhaps TRBD1 (5 bases). Germline loops: CDR1 SGHRS, CDR2 YFSETQ. The CDR3 runs to 15 residues. V dropped 4 bases and J dropped 0 bases, with 13 bases sitting between them. CDR3 sequence (DNA): TGCGCCAGCAGCCAAACAGGCGGGGCTAACTATGGCTACACCTTC. Translation gives CASSQTGGANYGYTF. Combining the CDR3 with reference TRBV5-1 and TRBJ1-2 gives the whole variable domain KAGVTQTPRYLIKTRGQQVTLSCSPISGHRSVSWYQQTPGQGLQFLFEYFSETQRNKGNFPGRFSGRQFSNSRSEMNVSTLELGDSALYLCASSQTGGANYGYTFGSGTRLTVV.

This chain joins TRBV7-6 and TRBJ2-3, with TRBD2 identical over 10 bases. Per germline, CDR1 SGHVS and CDR2 FNYEAQ. V shed 3 bases, J shed 3 bases, and the junction held 9 bases outside the gene matches. This CDR3 has 17 residues. The CDR3 loop reads CASSLSAGGPKTDTQYF. CDR3 DNA sequence: TGTGCCAGCAGCTTGTCAGCGGGAGGGCCGAAGACAGATACGCAGTATTTT. The variable domain in full, with the rest retrieved from reference TRBV7-6 and TRBJ2-3, is GAGVSQSPRYKVTKRGQDVALRCDPISGHVSLYWYRQALGQGPEFLTYFNYEAQQDKSGLPNDRFSAERPEGSISTLTIQRTEQRDSAMYRCASSLSAGGPKTDTQYFGPGTRLTVL.

The chain couples TRBV5-1 to TRBJ2-1; 7 bases map to TRBD2. Germline V CDR1 and CDR2: SGHRS, YFSETQ. The CDR3 loop spans 16 amino acids. Trimming took 3 bases from V and 8 from J; bases not matched to a gene: 14. The CDR3 sequence is CASSSGSGKGLHEQFF. As DNA, the CDR3 is TGCGCCAGCAGCTCAGGGAGCGGGAAGGGATTACATGAGCAGTTCTTC. The full variable domain, in which reference TRBV5-1 and TRBJ2-1 provide the parts outside the CDR3, is KAGVTQTPRYLIKTRGQQVTLSCSPISGHRSVSWYQQTPGQGLQFLFEYFSETQRNKGNFPGRFSGRQFSNSRSEMNVSTLELGDSALYLCASSSGSGKGLHEQFFGPGTRLTVL.